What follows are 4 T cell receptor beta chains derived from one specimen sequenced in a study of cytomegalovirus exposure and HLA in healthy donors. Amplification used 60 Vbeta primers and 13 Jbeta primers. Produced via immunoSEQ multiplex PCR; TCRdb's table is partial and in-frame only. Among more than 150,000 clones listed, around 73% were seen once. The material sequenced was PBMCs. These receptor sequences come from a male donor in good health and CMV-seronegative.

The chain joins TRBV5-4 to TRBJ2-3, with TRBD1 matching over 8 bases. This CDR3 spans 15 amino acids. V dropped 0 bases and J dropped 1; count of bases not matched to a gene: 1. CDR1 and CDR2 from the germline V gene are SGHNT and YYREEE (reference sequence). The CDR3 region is CASSLDRGGTDTQYF. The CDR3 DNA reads TGTGCCAGCAGCTTGGACAGGGGGGGCACAGATACGCAGTATTTT.

In DNA form, the CDR3 reads TGTGCCAGCAGCTTCCGGACTAGCGGGACTTCACCCTACAATGAGCAGTTCTTC. As protein: CASSFRTSGTSPYNEQFF. The chain employs TRBV5-6 and TRBJ2-1; 12 nucleotides agree with TRBD2. Germline lookup yields CDR1 SGHDT and CDR2 YYEEEE. V was clipped by 2 bases and J by 2 bases; unmatched bases: 8. The CDR3 loop spans 18 amino acids. The full variable domain, with the rest looked up from reference TRBV5-6 and TRBJ2-1, is DAGVTQSPTHLIKTRGQQVTLRCSPKSGHDTVSWYQQALGQGPQFIFQYYEEEERQRGNFPDRFSGHQFPNYSSELNVNALLLGDSALYLCASSFRTSGTSPYNEQFFGPGTRLTVL.

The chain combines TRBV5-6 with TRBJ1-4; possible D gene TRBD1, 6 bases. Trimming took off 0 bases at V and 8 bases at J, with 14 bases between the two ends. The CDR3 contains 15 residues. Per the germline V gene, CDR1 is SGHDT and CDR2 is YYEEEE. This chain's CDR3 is CASSLGQTGNEKLFF. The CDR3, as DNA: TGTGCCAGCAGCTTGGGACAAACAGGGAACGAAAAACTGTTTTTT.

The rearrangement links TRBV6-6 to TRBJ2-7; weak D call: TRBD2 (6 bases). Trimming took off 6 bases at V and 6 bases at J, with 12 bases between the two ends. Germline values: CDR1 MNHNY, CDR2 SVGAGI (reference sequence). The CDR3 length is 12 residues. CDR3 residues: CASSRLVFEQYF. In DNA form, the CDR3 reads TGTGCCAGCAGCCGACTAGTTTTCGAGCAGTACTTC.